Listed here is a single T cell receptor beta chain. This table comes from immunoSEQ multiplex PCR, and its TCRdb copy is limited to in-frame clones, with some not included. Among about 150,000 clones listed, nearly 95% were seen once. The sample comes from a study of T cell responses to AZD1222 COVID-19 vaccine. Germline V gene data show CDR1 as MGHRA and CDR2 as YSYEKL. The CDR3 runs to 16 residues. V lost 0 bases and J lost 3, with 15 bases in between. The source is an adult in good health. The V gene is TRBV4-1, the J gene TRBJ2-7; D uncertain. The sample in question was peripheral blood, obtained on day 0 of AZD1222 vaccination. The CDR3 bases are TGCGCCAGCAGCCAAGAGGCGTCCCTAGTCCTCTACGAGCAGTACTTC. This codes for CASSQEASLVLYEQYF.